This T cell receptor beta chain was identified in a study of blood T cell repertoires in COVID-19 (TCRdb year 2020). Background on the whole study: Samples from collaborators originated in the United States, Italy and Spain and spanned both the acute and convalescent phases of COVID-19. The prospective study material was composed of cDNA or gDNA derived from T cells, B-cell-depleted T cells, or PBMCs. Deeply sampled blood TCRbeta repertoires from subjects exposed to, actively infected with, or recovered from COVID-19 were included in the dataset. A freely available public database, intended as a resource for researchers studying the immune response to SARS-CoV-2, is where the repertoires were released. The samples were drawn from the first 160 participants of the ongoing ImmuneRACE study and from over a thousand subjects provided by 6 global collaborators. The sample metadata nearly always contained a de-identified subject ID, COVID-19 status, age in years and sex. Where HLA class I and class II types were available, the types were taken from metadata supplied by the sample provider, not from assay-based typing.

The paper as a whole reports these results and caveats: How much clinical and demographic metadata was included differed by source and by participant, and the metadata was provided uncurated.

TCRbeta CDR3 regions were amplified from genomic DNA by means of the immunoSEQ Assay, a bias-controlled multiplex PCR. Regarding the original processing steps: Nucleated cell counts per sample were estimated from amplification of reference gene primers within the assay. Sequence reads were collapsed and filtered to measure the absolute abundance of every unique TCRbeta CDR3 rearrangement. Productive Simpson clonality was computed per sample as the square root of Simpson's diversity index over productive rearrangements. TCRdb limited this immuneACCESS table to in-frame rearrangements with V and J called. A share of clones is missing; checked studies link under half to unresolved V genes, and the rest is unexplained. V and J calls and clone size follow that table, whereas D and trimming were derived from the DNA. Within this sample are roughly 360,000 clones, with 88% of them counted one time only. Together, the top ten hold over 0.9% of the sample.

Concerning this clone itself: Its specific antigen is unknown. The input lacks base qualities; no much larger clone sits a single base away.

The germline V and J ends show losses of 8 bases and 0 bases respectively, and no gene match explains 2 bases of the junction. CDR1 and CDR2, per the germline V gene, are SNHLY and FYNNEI. The CDR3 runs 16 amino acids, cysteine and phenylalanine included. Only the CDR3 DNA is retained, 48 bases long and in frame from the first base. Participants in the prospective study were aged about 18 to 90 years, lived in 24 United States geographic areas, and enrolled through a virtual design. In the prospective study, cohorts were assigned on the basis of participant-reported clinical history obtained from a screening survey and a study questionnaire. Mobile phlebotomists in the prospective study collected whole blood, serum and a nasopharyngeal or oropharyngeal swab from every participant. Prospective study participants could optionally give additional blood draws and questionnaires over an approximately 2-month period. Before DNA extraction, blood samples from the prospective study were shipped at room temperature or frozen.

Sample: PBMCs or T cells enriched from blood (not recorded which). The clonotype was recovered from a young woman with acute COVID-19. The rearrangement combines TRBV2 with TRBJ2-6; the junction holds 12 bases that match TRBD1. In nucleotide form, the sequence is TGTGCCAGCCGGGACAGGGGGCCCTCTGGGGCCAACGTCCTGACTTTC. It codes for CASRDRGPSGANVLTF.